One sample yielded the 17 T cell receptor beta chains listed below, sequenced in a study of T cells after yellow fever vaccination. MiXCR, run by TCRdb on the 5' RACE reads, gives a single entry per CDR3 protein. Here the sample spans around 300,000 distinct CDR3 sequences, approximately 13% being singletons. Sequenced here: CD4+ T cells sorted from PBMCs, sampled 45 days after the yellow fever booster vaccination. The receptor source for this set is a man between 25 and 39 years old who received the YFV17D yellow fever vaccine.

This clonotype was seen more than once but under ten times. The rearrangement links TRBV29-1 to TRBJ1-2; D uncertain. CDR1 is SQVTM, CDR2 ANQGSEA, per germline. V was shortened by 5 bases and J by 1 base, with 20 bases between the two germline ends. The CDR3 loop spans 16 amino acids. The CDR3 region is CSVWLGSTLLNYGYTF. In DNA, the CDR3 is TGCAGCGTTTGGTTGGGTTCGACCCTCCTTAACTATGGCTACACCTTC.

This clonotype has more than one count but fewer than ten. This chain connects TRBV5-1 to TRBJ2-7; TRBD2 matches at 7 bases. V shed 2 bases and J 3 bases; nucleotides not matched to a gene: 2. The CDR3 spans 13 residues. Germline CDR1 is SGHRS and CDR2 is YFSETQ. The CDR3, as DNA: TGCGCCAGCAGCTTCCAGCGGGACTACGAGCAGTACTTC. Protein: CASSFQRDYEQYF.

In its sample, this clonotype was seen a few times. The chain recombines TRBV6-5 with TRBJ2-7; TRBD1 aligns across 9 bases. CDR3 length equals 12 residues. Unmatched junction bases numbered 5, after V lost 10 bases and J lost 4 bases. Germline V lookup: CDR1 MNHEY, CDR2 SVGAGI. CDR3 sequence (DNA): TGTGCCACGGGGGACAGGGATTACGAGCAGTACTTC. As protein: CATGDRDYEQYF.

The gene calls are TRBV3-1 and TRBJ2-1, with 12 bases identical to TRBD2. The V gene's germline CDR1 is LGHDT and CDR2 YNNKEL (reference sequence). After removal of 4 bases from V and 6 bases from J, the junction contained 16 bases not matched to a gene. This CDR3 is 19 amino acids long. The DNA of the CDR3 is TGTGCCAGCAGCCCGAGTTCCGTTTGGACTAGCGGGGTCCCCAATGAGCAGTTCTTC. Protein: CASSPSSVWTSGVPNEQFF.

The CDR3 sequence is CASSLEGSTRSSYEQYF. The CDR3 nucleotides read TGTGCCAGCTCTCTCGAGGGCTCGACGAGAAGCTCCTACGAGCAGTACTTC. The J gene is TRBJ2-7, the V gene TRBV4-2; tentative D call: TRBD2 (5 bases). The V end was cut by 8 bases, the J end by 0 bases, with 23 bases between. There are 17 residues in the CDR3. CDR1 LGHNA and CDR2 YNFKEQ come from the germline V gene.

The J gene is TRBJ2-7, the V gene TRBV16; TRBD1 agrees at 8 bases. CDR1 is KGHSY and CDR2 is FQNENV in the germline V gene. After removal of 1 base from V and 7 bases from J, the junction contained 9 bases not matched to a gene. This CDR3 contains 15 residues. CDR3 region: CASSQFRTGSGEQYF. The CDR3 DNA is TGTGCCAGCAGCCAATTTAGGACAGGGTCGGGTGAGCAGTACTTC.

This clonotype was counted between two and nine times. The chain carries TRBV20-1 and TRBJ1-4; D is possibly TRBD1 (5 bases). Germline V gene sequence: CDR1 DFQATT, CDR2 SNEGSKA (reference sequence). Trimming stripped 3 bases from V and 6 bases from J, with 8 bases between. The CDR3 spans 12 residues. The CDR3 sequence: CSASGGDEKLFF. CDR3 DNA: TGCAGTGCTAGTGGGGGGGATGAAAAACTGTTTTTT.

This chain connects TRBV7-9 to TRBJ2-5; 8 positions match TRBD1. The CDR3 length is 16 residues. Germline V gene sequence: CDR1 SEHNR, CDR2 FQNEAQ (reference sequence). V gave up 5 bases and J gave up 2 bases; unmatched junction bases: 10. The CDR3 DNA is TGTGCCAGCAGCCTGAATTGGGACAGGAGACAAGAGACCCAGTACTTC. It translates to CASSLNWDRRQETQYF. Full variable domain (outside the CDR3, taken from reference TRBV7-9 and TRBJ2-5): DTGVSQNPRHKITKRGQNVTFRCDPISEHNRLYWYRQTLGQGPEFLTYFQNEAQLEKSRLLSDRFSAERPKGSFSTLEIQRTEQGDSAMYLCASSLNWDRRQETQYFGPGTRLLVL.

The DNA of the CDR3 is TGTGCCAGCAGCTCTATAGATACGCAGTATTTT. This gives the protein CASSSIDTQYF. The genes are TRBV11-2 and TRBJ2-3; no clear D. Germline V gives CDR1 SGHAT, CDR2 FQNNGV. The V and J ends lost 4 bases and 5 bases respectively, with 4 bases between them. This CDR3 is built from 11 residues.

This clonotype was found a few times. The chain is built from TRBV29-1 and TRBJ2-2, with D possibly TRBD1 on 5 matching bases. This CDR3 region has 13 residues. The V end lost 8 bases, the J end lost 4 bases, and 14 bases lay between the germline ends. Germline V gene data show CDR1 as SQVTM and CDR2 as ANQGSEA. CDR3 sequence: CSFRVQATGELFF. The CDR3 DNA sequence: TGCAGCTTTAGGGTACAGGCCACCGGGGAGCTGTTTTTT.

This chain connects TRBV6-1 to TRBJ1-4; D remains ambiguous. Trimming cost V 4 bases and J 0 bases, with 21 bases left between them. CDR1 MNHNS and CDR2 SASEGT come from the germline V gene. The CDR3 length is 19 residues. The CDR3 is CASSGPLRVSMATNEKLFF. The CDR3 DNA reads as TGTGCCAGCAGTGGGCCCTTGCGGGTCAGCATGGCAACTAATGAAAAACTGTTTTTT.

The V gene is TRBV4-3, the J gene TRBJ2-3, with 13 positions matching TRBD2. The ends lost 4 bases at V and 6 bases at J; junction bases unmatched: 10. The CDR3 is 17 amino acids. Germline V gene data show CDR1 as LGHNA and CDR2 as YSLEER. The CDR3 sequence: CASSPSGLAGAVDTQYF. The CDR3 nucleotides read TGCGCCAGCAGCCCATCCGGACTAGCGGGAGCAGTGGATACGCAGTATTTT.

This clonotype was detected a few times. V usage is TRBV20-1 and J usage is TRBJ2-7, with D maybe TRBD2 (5 bases). CDR3 length: 14 amino acids. Per germline, CDR1 DFQATT and CDR2 SNEGSKA (reference sequence). Trimming cost V 0 bases and J 6 bases, with 15 bases left between them. CDR3 nucleotide sequence: TGCAGTGCTAGAGATTCTTCCGGGATCGGCGAGCAGTACTTC. The encoded protein is CSARDSSGIGEQYF.

The chain is built from TRBV6-1 and TRBJ2-3; D is perhaps TRBD2 (6 bases). Looked up from germline, CDR1 is MNHNS and CDR2 is SASEGT. This CDR3 comprises 15 residues. The germline V and J ends were trimmed by 6 bases and 5 bases, with 18 bases remaining between them. CDR3 in amino acids: CASRELGGRGDTQYF. For the CDR3, the DNA is TGTGCCAGCAGAGAACTGGGGGGAAGAGGAGATACGCAGTATTTT.

This clonotype was observed a handful of times. The chain has TRBV7-2 and TRBJ2-7, with TRBD2 as a possible D gene (6 bases). From germline, CDR1 is SGHTA and CDR2 FQGNSA. V lost 3 bases, J lost 2 bases, and 14 bases lay in between. The CDR3 runs to 15 residues. In DNA form, the CDR3 reads TGTGCCAGCAGCTTGGGCCTAGCGTATGCCTACGAGCAGTACTTC. Its translation: CASSLGLAYAYEQYF.

This clonotype appeared a few times. The V gene is TRBV20-1, the J gene TRBJ2-5; tentatively, D is TRBD2 (5 bases). Germline lookup yields CDR1 DFQATT and CDR2 SNEGSKA (reference sequence). Deletions cut 6 bases from V and 1 base from J, with 18 bases between. The CDR3 length is 15 residues. CDR3 sequence reads: CSACHPSRGQETQYF. The CDR3 nucleotides read TGCAGTGCCTGCCACCCTAGCCGCGGCCAAGAGACCCAGTACTTC.

A few counts support this clonotype. V usage is TRBV7-2 and J usage is TRBJ2-7; a possible D gene is TRBD1 (5 bases). V was trimmed by 5 bases and J by 7 bases, leaving 12 bases between them. Looked up from germline, CDR1 is SGHTA and CDR2 is FQGNSA. The CDR3 contains 12 residues. The CDR3 DNA is TGTGCCAGCAGCCCCCCAGGGCGGGAGCAGTACTTC. This translates into CASSPPGREQYF. The variable domain in full, completed from reference TRBV7-2 and TRBJ2-7, reads GAGVSQSPSNKVTEKGKDVELRCDPISGHTALYWYRQSLGQGLEFLIYFQGNSAPDKSGLPSDRFSAERTGGSVSTLTIQRTQQEDSAVYLCASSPPGREQYFGPGTRLTVT.